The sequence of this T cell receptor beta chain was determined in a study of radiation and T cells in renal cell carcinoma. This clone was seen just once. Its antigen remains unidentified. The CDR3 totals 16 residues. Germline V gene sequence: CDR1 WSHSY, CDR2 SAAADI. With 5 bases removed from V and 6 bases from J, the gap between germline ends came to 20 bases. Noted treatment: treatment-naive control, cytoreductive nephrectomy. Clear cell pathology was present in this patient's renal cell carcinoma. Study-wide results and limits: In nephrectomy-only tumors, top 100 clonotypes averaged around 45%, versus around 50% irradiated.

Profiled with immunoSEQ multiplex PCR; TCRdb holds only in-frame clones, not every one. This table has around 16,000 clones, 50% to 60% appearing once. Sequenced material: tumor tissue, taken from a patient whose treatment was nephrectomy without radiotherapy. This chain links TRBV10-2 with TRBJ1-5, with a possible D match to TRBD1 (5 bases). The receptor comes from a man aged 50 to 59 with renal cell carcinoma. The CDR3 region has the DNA TGCGCCAGCAGTCCTCCGGGACCGCGGGGTGGTCAGCCCCAGCATTTT. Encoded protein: CASSPPGPRGGQPQHF.